These 2 T cell receptor beta chains were sequenced from one sample in a study of regulatory T cells in long-lasting Graves disease. Time point noted: persistent/refractory GD, antithyroid drugs over 5 years with positive TRAb. PBMC-derived RNA was used for the TCR library. In building TCR beta libraries, iRepertoire HTBI primers were used together with Arm-PCR of CDR3 regions. TCRdb fed the multiplex PCR reads into MiXCR, producing one record per CDR3 protein. This sample has some 440,000 distinct CDR3 sequences, with 20% to 25% found just once. The starting material was peripheral blood mononuclear cells (PBMCs), obtained when the disease was refractory, from a patient treated with antithyroid drugs. These receptors were taken from a female donor with Graves disease.

This clonotype appeared many times. The genes are TRBV28 and TRBJ1-2, with 12 positions matching TRBD1. CDR1 is MDHEN, CDR2 SYDVKM, per germline. The V gene end was trimmed by 5 bases and the J gene end by 8 bases; junction bases not matched to a gene: 9. CDR3 length equals 15 residues. The CDR3 region has the DNA TGTGCCAGCAGTCCGGGACAGGGGGCGACTCGGGGCTACACCTTC. Protein sequence: CASSPGQGATRGYTF.

This clonotype was recorded at least ten times. The CDR3, as DNA: TGTGCCAGCAGCCTCGGGACTAGCGGGAGCGGGGAGACCCAGTACTTC. Protein sequence: CASSLGTSGSGETQYF. V gene TRBV11-2 combines with J gene TRBJ2-5; TRBD2 matches at 14 bases. The trim removed 5 bases at V and 5 bases at J, leaving 7 bases unmatched. The CDR3 sequence is 16 residues long. Germline loops: CDR1 SGHAT, CDR2 FQNNGV.